This passage covers 10 T cell receptor beta chains from one sample sequenced in a study of blood T cells in healthy people across ages. A second roughly 7 to 11 cycle PCR used barcoded and J-beta primers. Each CDR3 protein is one row after TCRdb ran MiXCR on the 5' RACE reads. This sample carries 700,000 or so distinct CDR3 sequences, 40% to 45% of them seen once, and the ten largest clones take 25% to 30%. The sequenced sample consisted of blood. Receptors originate from an elderly man in good health.

This clonotype was picked up a small number of times. This sequence joins TRBV7-2 and TRBJ2-3; tentative D call: TRBD2 (7 bases). The germline CDR1 and CDR2 sequences are SGHTA and FQGNSA. The CDR3 has 16 residues. V was pared by 0 bases and J by 0 bases, with 10 bases between. The CDR3 nucleotides read TGTGCCAGCAGCTTAGCGGGGGGGCTGAGCACAGATACGCAGTATTTT. Protein product: CASSLAGGLSTDTQYF.

The gene calls are TRBV7-2 and TRBJ1-2; TRBD1 matches 7 bases. The CDR3 totals 13 residues. V shed 5 bases and J 8 bases; nucleotides not matched to a gene: 8. Germline lookup yields CDR1 SGHTA and CDR2 FQGNSA. The CDR3 loop is CASSAGTDRGYTF. CDR3 DNA: TGTGCCAGCAGCGCCGGGACAGACCGAGGCTACACCTTC.

This chain uses TRBV7-6 with TRBJ2-5, with TRBD2 identical over 9 bases. The CDR3 runs 16 residues. V dropped 4 bases and J dropped 11; count of bases not matched to a gene: 17. Germline-derived CDR1 and CDR2 are SGHVS and FNYEAQ. CDR3 in amino acids: CASSYLSGRGHNAQYF. CDR3 nucleotide sequence: TGTGCCAGCAGCTACCTTAGCGGGAGAGGTCACAATGCGCAGTACTTC.

The J gene is TRBJ2-3, the V gene TRBV4-2; D remains unclear. Germline lookup yields CDR1 LGHNA and CDR2 YNFKEQ. The CDR3 extends over 15 amino acids. The ends were cut back, 0 bases at V and 0 bases at J, with 7 bases in the middle. CDR3 sequence reads: CASSQDDTSTDTQYF. The CDR3 DNA reads as TGTGCCAGCAGCCAAGATGACACTAGCACAGATACGCAGTATTTT.

For this clonotype: One end of the junction does not line up with germline, which may come from a read error. The genes are TRBV27 and TRBJ2-1, with D tentatively TRBD2 (5 bases). Germline CDR1 is MNHEY and CDR2 is SMNVEV (reference sequence). The CDR3 is 13 residues long. The CDR3 DNA is TGTACCAGCAGTCCTAGCCCCCCGACACCCCAGTTCTTC. Protein product: CTSSPSPPTPQFF.

A remark on this clonotype: At one boundary the junction diverges from the germline segment, which might be a read error. The chain recombines TRBV6-2 or TRBV6-3 with TRBJ2-3; D is undetermined. Per germline, CDR1 MNHEY and CDR2 SVGEGT. The CDR3 covers 13 residues. CDR3 DNA sequence: TGTGTCAGCAGTTACACACAGCCAGATACGCAGTATTTT. Translation gives CVSSYTQPDTQYF.

The rearrangement uses TRBV20-1 and TRBJ1-2, with D hard to call. Trimming removed 3 bases from V and 4 bases from J, with 6 bases in between. The CDR3 spans 11 residues. Germline-derived CDR1 and CDR2 are DFQATT and SNEGSKA (reference sequence). CDR3 sequence (DNA): TGCAGTGCTAGTGGAAGCTATGGCTACACCTTC. Residues: CSASGSYGYTF.

This clonotype appeared many times. The chain links TRBV5-4 to TRBJ2-5, with D possibly TRBD1 on 5 matching bases. Germline CDR1 SGHNT, CDR2 YYREEE (reference sequence). CDR3 length equals 14 residues. Trimming took 3 bases from V and 2 from J, leaving 11 bases between them. The CDR3 reads CASSSDRRQETQYF. CDR3 DNA: TGTGCCAGCAGCTCCGACAGAAGGCAAGAGACCCAGTACTTC.

This clonotype came up a few times. This chain connects TRBV6-2 or TRBV6-3 to TRBJ2-3; the D gene is possibly TRBD1 (5 bases). From germline, CDR1 is MNHEY and CDR2 SVGEGT. V was pared by 2 bases and J by 0 bases, with 12 bases between. The CDR3 has 16 residues. As DNA, the CDR3 is TGTGCCAGCAGTTACGGGGCGTTGACTAGCACAGATACGCAGTATTTT. Amino acid sequence: CASSYGALTSTDTQYF.

This sequence joins TRBV27 and TRBJ1-2; 7 nucleotides align to TRBD1. This CDR3 has 14 amino acids. Germline loops: CDR1 MNHEY, CDR2 SMNVEV (reference sequence). The V gene end was trimmed by 6 bases and the J gene end by 4 bases; junction bases not matched to a gene: 8. CDR3 DNA: TGTGCCAGCAGACGGGACAGTCTTTTCTATGGCTACACCTTC. Translation: CASRRDSLFYGYTF.